This is a list of T cell receptor beta chains from one sample in a study of T cell responses to AZD1222 COVID-19 vaccine. Method: immunoSEQ multiplex PCR; TCRdb's copy keeps in-frame clones and lacks some. The repertoire holds 120,000 or so clones, with about 89% as singletons. Here the sequenced sample was peripheral blood, taken on day 0 of AZD1222 vaccination. These receptors originate from an adult in good health. CDR3s include the opening cysteine and the closing phenylalanine or tryptophan. Each record gives: clone size, D gene, J gene, V gene, CDR3 DNA, CDR3 protein. D genes are given only for firm matches. Expanded clones are given a class, and other clones once, few, many or no size at all.

>.|.|TRBJ1-5|TRBV6-1
TGTGCCAGCAGTGAAAGTAGGAGACATCAGCCCCAGCATTTT
CASSESRRHQPQHF
>.|TRBD2|TRBJ2-3|TRBV5-1
TGCGCCAGCAGCTTGGCGGGGCTAGCGGGAAGCACAGATACGCAGTATTTT
CASSLAGLAGSTDTQYF
>.|.|TRBJ1-2|TRBV19
TGTGCCAGTAGCACCCCAGTCGGGGTTAACTATGGCTACACCTTC
CASSTPVGVNYGYTF
>.|.|TRBJ1-3|TRBV12-3/TRBV12-4
TGTGCCAGCAGGAGAACGGGGTCTACCATATATTTT
CASRRTGSTIYF
>.|.|TRBJ1-1|TRBV18
TGTGCCAGCTCACCCTCAGGAACGAGGGGAGGAACTGAAGCTTTCTTT
CASSPSGTRGGTEAFF
>few|.|TRBJ1-4|TRBV19
TGTGCCAGTAGTGTACAGGGAGGGAGTAATGAAAAACTGTTTTTT
CASSVQGGSNEKLFF
>.|.|TRBJ1-3|TRBV3-1/TRBV3-2
TGTGCCAGCAGCCTTCAATCTGGAAACACCATATATTTT
CASSLQSGNTIYF
>once|.|TRBJ1-2|TRBV30
TGTGCCTGGCGGGGAGGACGGATTACTAACTATGGCTACACCTTC
CAWRGGRITNYGYTF
>.|TRBD1|TRBJ1-1|TRBV28
TGTGCCAGCAGTTACCCGACAGGGAGGGGTGAAGCTTTCTTT
CASSYPTGRGEAFF
>.|.|TRBJ2-1|TRBV27
TGTGCCAGCAGTTCGGTCTACAATGAGCAGTTCTTC
CASSSVYNEQFF
>.|.|TRBJ2-5|TRBV10-3
TGTGCCATCAGTGTTGGGGAGACCCAGTACTTC
CAISVGETQYF
>.|.|TRBJ1-1|TRBV19
TGTGCCTCCTTTTTCAGGGATGGCACTGAAGCTTTCTTT
CASFFRDGTEAFF
>.|.|TRBJ2-5|TRBV2
TGTGCCAGCAGCGAACGGGGGCAAGAGACCCAGTACTTC
CASSERGQETQYF
>.|TRBD1|TRBJ1-1|TRBV5-4
TGTGCCAGCAGCGTCAGACAGGGTTGGACGGACACTGAAGCTTTCTTT
CASSVRQGWTDTEAFF
>.|.|TRBJ1-1|TRBV9
TGTGCCAGCAGCCCGCATTCGGGATATAACACTGAAGCTTTCTTT
CASSPHSGYNTEAFF
>.|TRBD1|TRBJ1-2|TRBV19
TGTGCCAGTAGTCCGCCGGGACAGCTCTATGGCTACACCTTC
CASSPPGQLYGYTF
>.|.|TRBJ2-5|TRBV24-1
TGTGCCACCAGTTGGGCGGAGACCCAGTACTTC
CATSWAETQYF
>.|.|TRBJ2-1|TRBV28
TGTGCCAGCAGTTCAGCCGGGACACCGATGGGCAATGAGCAGTTCTTC
CASSSAGTPMGNEQFF
>.|TRBD2|TRBJ2-3|TRBV19
TGTGCCAGTAGTATCCTAGCGGGGCTTAGCACAGATACGCAGTATTTT
CASSILAGLSTDTQYF
>once|TRBD2|TRBJ2-2|TRBV30
TGTGCCTTCCTAGCGGGGCTCATGAACACCGGGGAGCTGTTTTTT
CAFLAGLMNTGELFF
>.|TRBD1|TRBJ2-7|TRBV19
TGTGCCAGTAGCATCCCCCGGACAGGGGGGTACGAGCAGTACTTC
CASSIPRTGGYEQYF
>once|TRBD1|TRBJ1-2|TRBV9
TGTGCCAGCGGACAGGGCCCCTATGGCTACACCTTC
CASGQGPYGYTF
>.|.|TRBJ2-7|TRBV27
TGTGCCAGCAGTCCTCAGCCGCCGGGACTTCAGTACGAGCAGTACTTC
CASSPQPPGLQYEQYF
>once|TRBD1|TRBJ1-1|TRBV7-8
TGTGCCAGCAGCTTAGGGCGAACAGGGGTCTGGACTGAAGCTTTCTTT
CASSLGRTGVWTEAFF
>few|TRBD1|TRBJ1-2|TRBV7-8
TGTGCCAGCAGCTCGAAGGACAGGGGGCGTTCGGGGTTTTCCTTC
CASSSKDRGRSGFSF
>.|TRBD1|TRBJ1-5|TRBV2
TGTGCCAGCAGCGACGGGACAGTGCGTCAGCCCCAGCATTTT
CASSDGTVRQPQHF
>.|TRBD1|TRBJ2-7|TRBV9
TGTGCCAGCAGCGCGAGGGACAGGGGGCGAGAGCAGTACTTC
CASSARDRGREQYF
>.|.|TRBJ2-2|TRBV5-1
TGCGCCAGCAGCTTGGTTGGGACACCGAACACCGGGGAGCTGTTTTTT
CASSLVGTPNTGELFF